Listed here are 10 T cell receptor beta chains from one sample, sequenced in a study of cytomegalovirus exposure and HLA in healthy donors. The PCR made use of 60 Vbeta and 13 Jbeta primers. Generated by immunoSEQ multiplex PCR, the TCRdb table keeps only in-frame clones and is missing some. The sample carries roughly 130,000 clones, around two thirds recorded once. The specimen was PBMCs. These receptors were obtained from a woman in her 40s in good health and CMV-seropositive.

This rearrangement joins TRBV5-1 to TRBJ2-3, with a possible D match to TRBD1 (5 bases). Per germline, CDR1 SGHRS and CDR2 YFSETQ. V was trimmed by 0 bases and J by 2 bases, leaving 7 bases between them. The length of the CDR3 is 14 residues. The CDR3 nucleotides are TGCGCCAGCAGCTTGGGACAGATCACAGATACGCAGTATTTT. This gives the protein CASSLGQITDTQYF.

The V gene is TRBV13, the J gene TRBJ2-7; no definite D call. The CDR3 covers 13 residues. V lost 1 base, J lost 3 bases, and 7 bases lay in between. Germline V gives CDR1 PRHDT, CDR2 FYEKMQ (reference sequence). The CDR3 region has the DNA TGTGCCAGCAGCTTAGAAGCTTACTACGAGCAGTACTTC. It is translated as CASSLEAYYEQYF.

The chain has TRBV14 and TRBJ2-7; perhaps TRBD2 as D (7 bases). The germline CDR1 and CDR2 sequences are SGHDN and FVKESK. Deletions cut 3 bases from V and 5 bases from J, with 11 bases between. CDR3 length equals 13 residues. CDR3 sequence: CASSQVGGHEQYF. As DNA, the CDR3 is TGTGCCAGCAGCCAGGTGGGGGGGCACGAGCAGTACTTC.

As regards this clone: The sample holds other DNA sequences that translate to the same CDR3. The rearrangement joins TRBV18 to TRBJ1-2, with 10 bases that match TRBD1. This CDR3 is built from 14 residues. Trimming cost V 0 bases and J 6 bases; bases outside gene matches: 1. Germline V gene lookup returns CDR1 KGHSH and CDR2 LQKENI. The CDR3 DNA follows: TGTGCCAGCTCACCACCGGGACAGGGGCATGGCTACACCTTC. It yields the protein CASSPPGQGHGYTF.

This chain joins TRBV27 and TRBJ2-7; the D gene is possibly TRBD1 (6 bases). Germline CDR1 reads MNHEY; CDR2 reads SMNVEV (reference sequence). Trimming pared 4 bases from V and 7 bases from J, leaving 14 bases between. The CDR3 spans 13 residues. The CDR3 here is CASSSSGDGEQYF. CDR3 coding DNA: TGTGCCAGCAGTTCGTCAGGGGATGGGGAGCAGTACTTC.

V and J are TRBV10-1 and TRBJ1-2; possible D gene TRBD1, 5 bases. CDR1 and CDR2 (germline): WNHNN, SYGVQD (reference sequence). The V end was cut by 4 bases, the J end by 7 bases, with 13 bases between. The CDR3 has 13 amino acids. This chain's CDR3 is CASSVSREGGYTF. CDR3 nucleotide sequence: TGCGCCAGCAGTGTATCCAGGGAAGGTGGCTACACCTTC.

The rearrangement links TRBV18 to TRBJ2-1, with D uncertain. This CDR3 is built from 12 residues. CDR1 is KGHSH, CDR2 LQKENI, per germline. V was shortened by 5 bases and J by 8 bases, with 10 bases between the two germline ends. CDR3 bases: TGTGCCAGCTCAGTCGAGAGTTATGAGCAGTTCTTC. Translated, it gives CASSVESYEQFF.

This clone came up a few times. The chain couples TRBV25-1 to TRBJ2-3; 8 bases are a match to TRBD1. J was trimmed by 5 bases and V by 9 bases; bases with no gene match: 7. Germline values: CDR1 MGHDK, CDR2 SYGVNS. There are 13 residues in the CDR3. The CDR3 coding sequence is TGTGCCAGTATGACAGGGGTTTTAGATACGCAGTATTTT. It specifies CASMTGVLDTQYF.

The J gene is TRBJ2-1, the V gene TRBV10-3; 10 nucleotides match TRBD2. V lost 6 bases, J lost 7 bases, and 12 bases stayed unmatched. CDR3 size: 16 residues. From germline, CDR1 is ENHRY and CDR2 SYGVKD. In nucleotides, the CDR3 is TGTGCCATCAGGGGGTCACCGAGCGGGGGGGCGAATGAGCAGTTCTTC. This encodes CAIRGSPSGGANEQFF.

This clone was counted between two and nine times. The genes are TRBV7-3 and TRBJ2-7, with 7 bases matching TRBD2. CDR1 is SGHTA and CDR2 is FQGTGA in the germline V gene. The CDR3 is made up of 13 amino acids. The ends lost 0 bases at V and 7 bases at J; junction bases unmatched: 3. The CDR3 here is CASSLTDGREQYF. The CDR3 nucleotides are TGTGCCAGCAGCTTAACGGACGGGAGGGAGCAGTACTTC.